Sequencing of this TCR beta chain was carried out in a study of blood T cell repertoires in COVID-19. About the research overall: Material from acute and convalescent COVID-19 was sourced from the United States, Italy and Spain. In each case, the material was cDNA or gDNA derived from T cells, B-cell-depleted T cells, or PBMCs.

Clones were read by immunoSEQ multiplex PCR, and TCRdb kept only the in-frame ones, dropping some. This table has about 390,000 clones, 80% to 90% appearing once. V was clipped by 6 bases and J by 5 bases; unmatched bases: 7. The germline gives CDR1 SNHLY, CDR2 FYNNEI. This CDR3 is built from 14 residues. Cohorts were determined from participant-reported clinical history. Recovery meant two consecutive negative NP/OP PCR tests, professional clearance, or resolved symptoms. The receptor comes from a woman between 50 and 59 years old who had recovered from COVID-19. The material sequenced was PBMCs or T cells enriched from blood (not recorded which). The chain recombines TRBV2 with TRBJ1-5; TRBD1 aligns across 7 bases. The CDR3 coding sequence is TGTGCCAGCAGCCCCGACAGGGACTATCAGCCCCAGCATTTT. This codes for CASSPDRDYQPQHF.